The source of this T cell receptor (beta chain) is a study of T cell repertoires in cytomegalovirus infection (dated by TCRdb to the late 2010s). Regarding the study in general: Peptide stimulations targeted recently identified HLA-C-restricted CMV epitopes, whose presentation resists viral immunomodulation, together with well-studied HLA-B-restricted epitopes. Donor HLA type was relevant to the analysis, as public TCR beta signatures indicated carriage of CMV infection together with the matching HLA type. Study-wide findings and limitations: The ex vivo response was dominated by HLA-C-restricted CMV-specific TCR beta clonotypes, which also provided the single most frequent clonotype in two of eight donors. In both this cohort and an independent roughly 350-donor cohort, the cumulative frequency of public TCR beta family members distinguished carriers of CMV infection plus the relevant HLA type.

In the paper's terms, the treatment or condition label means: in vitro stimulation with specific CMV peptide epitopes to enrich CMV-specific T cells. This clonotype was seen many times. Its antigen remains undetermined. No much larger clonotype is one base removed from it; base qualities were not supplied. The instrument was an Illumina HiSeq 1500. TCRdb redid the processing of the public reads, applying fastp at Q25 and MiXCR, and retained in-frame beta chains. Entries are consolidated by CDR3 protein sequence, retaining the most common genes and DNA. The sample table lists 570,000 or so distinct CDR3 sequences, just under 40% of them with a count of one. Together, the top ten hold 48% of the sample. This sequence originates from a human donor in good health (CMV status not recorded). Some clones in this sample may be carry-over from other donors' samples. Sequenced material: cultured PBMCs, taken from culture after CMV antigen stimulation.

The CDR3 region: CASSSGQTNTEAFF. At the DNA level, the sequence is TGTGCCAGCAGCTCGGGACAGACGAACACTGAAGCTTTCTTT. The V and J genes are TRBV7-2 and TRBJ1-1, with 7 middle bases fitting TRBD1. The CDR3 holds 14 amino acids from the cysteine to the phenylalanine. Just the 42-base CDR3 DNA is kept, in frame starting at base 1. V and J are trimmed by 4 bases and 1 base, and the gene matches miss 3 bases of the junction. Looking up the germline V gene yields CDR1 SGHTA and CDR2 FQGNSA.